This T cell receptor (beta chain) was identified during a study of T cell responses to AZD1222 COVID-19 vaccine. About the study: Doses given second, at about 4 or about 12 weeks, were pooled.

Generated by immunoSEQ multiplex PCR, the TCRdb table keeps only in-frame clones and is missing some. The table has about 180,000 clones, roughly nine tenths seen once. With 2 bases removed from V and 0 bases from J, the gap between germline ends came to 8 bases. The germline V gene encodes CDR1 SGHAT and CDR2 FQNNGV. This CDR3 comprises 15 residues. The gene calls are TRBV11-2 and TRBJ1-5, with a tentative D call TRBD1 (5 bases). This specimen was peripheral blood, taken on day 0 of AZD1222 vaccination. This clonotype originated in an adult in good health. CDR3 DNA: TGTGCCAGCAGCTTAACGACAGATAGCAATCAGCCCCAGCATTTT. Protein product: CASSLTTDSNQPQHF.